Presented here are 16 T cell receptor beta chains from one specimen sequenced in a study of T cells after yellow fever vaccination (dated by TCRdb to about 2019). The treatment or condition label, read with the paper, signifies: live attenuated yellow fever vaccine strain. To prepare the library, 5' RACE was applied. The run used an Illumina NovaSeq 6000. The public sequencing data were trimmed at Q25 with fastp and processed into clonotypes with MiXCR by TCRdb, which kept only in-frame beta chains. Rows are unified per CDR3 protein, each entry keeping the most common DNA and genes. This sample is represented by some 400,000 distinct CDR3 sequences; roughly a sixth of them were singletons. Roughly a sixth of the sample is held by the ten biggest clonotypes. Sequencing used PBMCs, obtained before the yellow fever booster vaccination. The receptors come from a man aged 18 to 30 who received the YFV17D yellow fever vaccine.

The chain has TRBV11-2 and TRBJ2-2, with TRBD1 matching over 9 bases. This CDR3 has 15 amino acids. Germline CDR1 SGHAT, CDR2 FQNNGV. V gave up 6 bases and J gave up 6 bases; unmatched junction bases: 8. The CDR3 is CASRFWGQGPGELFF. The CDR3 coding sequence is TGTGCCAGCAGATTCTGGGGACAGGGACCCGGGGAGCTGTTTTTT.

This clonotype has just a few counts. For the CDR3, the DNA is TGTGCCACCAGTGATCCCGGTCGGGCGGGTGAAAAACTGTTTTTT. Its protein product is CATSDPGRAGEKLFF. The chain carries TRBV24-1 and TRBJ1-4; D remains unclear. Germline V gives CDR1 KGHDR, CDR2 SFDVKD. The CDR3 totals 15 residues. V was trimmed by 3 bases and J by 7 bases, leaving 14 bases between them.

CDR3 region: CASSLESAPGYTF. The CDR3 coding sequence is TGCGCCAGCAGCTTGGAGAGTGCCCCCGGCTACACCTTC. The chain combines TRBV5-1 with TRBJ1-2; D unresolved. The CDR3 runs 13 residues. Germline CDR1 and CDR2: SGHRS and YFSETQ. Trimming removed 0 bases from V and 8 bases from J, with 11 bases in between.

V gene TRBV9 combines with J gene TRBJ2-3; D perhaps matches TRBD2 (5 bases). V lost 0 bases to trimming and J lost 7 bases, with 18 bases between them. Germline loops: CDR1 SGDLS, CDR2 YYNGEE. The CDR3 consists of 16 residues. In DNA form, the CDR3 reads TGTGCCAGCAGCGTAGGGGAGACAATCCTTGCCTATACGCAGTATTTT. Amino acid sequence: CASSVGETILAYTQYF.

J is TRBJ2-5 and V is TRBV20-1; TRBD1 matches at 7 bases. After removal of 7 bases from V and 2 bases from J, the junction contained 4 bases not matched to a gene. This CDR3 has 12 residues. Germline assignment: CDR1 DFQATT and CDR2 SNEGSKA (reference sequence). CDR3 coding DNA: TGCAGTGGTGAGGACAGGCAAGAGACCCAGTACTTC. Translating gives CSGEDRQETQYF.

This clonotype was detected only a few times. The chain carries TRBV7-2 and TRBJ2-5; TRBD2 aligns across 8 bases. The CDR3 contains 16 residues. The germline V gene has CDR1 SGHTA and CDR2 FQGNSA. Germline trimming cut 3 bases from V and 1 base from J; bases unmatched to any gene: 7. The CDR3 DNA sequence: TGTGCCAGCAGCTTTACGGGACTAGTTCGCCAAGAGACCCAGTACTTC. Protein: CASSFTGLVRQETQYF.

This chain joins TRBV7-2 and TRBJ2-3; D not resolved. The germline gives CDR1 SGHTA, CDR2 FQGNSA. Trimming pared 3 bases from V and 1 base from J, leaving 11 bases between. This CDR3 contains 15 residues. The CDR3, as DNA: TGTGCCAGCAGCTTCACACTTGATGGCACAGATACGCAGTATTTT. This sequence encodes CASSFTLDGTDTQYF.

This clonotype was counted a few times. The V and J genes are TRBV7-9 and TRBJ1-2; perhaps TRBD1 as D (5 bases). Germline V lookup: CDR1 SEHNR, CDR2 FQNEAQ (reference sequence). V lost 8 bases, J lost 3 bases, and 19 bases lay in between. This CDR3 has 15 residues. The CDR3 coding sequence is TGTGCCAGCTTACCTTTGACTCAGGGAGACTATGGCTACACCTTC. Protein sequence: CASLPLTQGDYGYTF.

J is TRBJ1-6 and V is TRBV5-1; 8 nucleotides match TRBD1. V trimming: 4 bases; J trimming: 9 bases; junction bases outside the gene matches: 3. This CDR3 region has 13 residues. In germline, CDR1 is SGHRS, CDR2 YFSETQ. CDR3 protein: CASSDRGASPLHF. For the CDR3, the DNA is TGCGCCAGCAGCGACAGGGGTGCTTCACCCCTCCACTTT.

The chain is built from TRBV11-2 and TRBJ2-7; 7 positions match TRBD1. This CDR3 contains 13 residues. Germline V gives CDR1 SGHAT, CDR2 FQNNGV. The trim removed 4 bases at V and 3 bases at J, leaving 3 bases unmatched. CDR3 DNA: TGTGCCAGCAGCTCGGGACAGATCTACGAGCAGTACGTC. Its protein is CASSSGQIYEQYV.

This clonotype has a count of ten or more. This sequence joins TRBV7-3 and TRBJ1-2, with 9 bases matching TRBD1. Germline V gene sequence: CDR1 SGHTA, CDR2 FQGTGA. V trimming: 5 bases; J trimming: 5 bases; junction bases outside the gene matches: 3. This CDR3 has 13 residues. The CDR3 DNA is TGTGCCAGCAGCGCGGGGACAGGGTATGGCTACACCTTC. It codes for CASSAGTGYGYTF.

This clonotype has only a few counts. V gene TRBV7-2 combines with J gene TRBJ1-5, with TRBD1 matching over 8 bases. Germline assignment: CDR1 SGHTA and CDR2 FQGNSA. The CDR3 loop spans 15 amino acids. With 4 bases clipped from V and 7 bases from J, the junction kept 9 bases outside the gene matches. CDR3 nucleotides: TGTGCCAGCAGCTCCCCCGGAGGACAGGGACAGCCCCAGCATTTT. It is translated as CASSSPGGQGQPQHF. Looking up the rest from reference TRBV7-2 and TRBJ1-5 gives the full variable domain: GAGVSQSPSNKVTEKGKDVELRCDPISGHTALYWYRQSLGQGLEFLIYFQGNSAPDKSGLPSDRFSAERTGGSVSTLTIQRTQQEDSAVYLCASSSPGGQGQPQHFGDGTRLSIL.

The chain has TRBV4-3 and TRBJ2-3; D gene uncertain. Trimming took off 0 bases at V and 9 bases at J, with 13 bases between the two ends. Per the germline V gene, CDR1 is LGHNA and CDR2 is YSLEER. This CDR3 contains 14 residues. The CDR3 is CASSQDQAPGTQYF. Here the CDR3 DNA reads TGCGCCAGCAGCCAAGATCAGGCCCCCGGAACGCAGTATTTT.

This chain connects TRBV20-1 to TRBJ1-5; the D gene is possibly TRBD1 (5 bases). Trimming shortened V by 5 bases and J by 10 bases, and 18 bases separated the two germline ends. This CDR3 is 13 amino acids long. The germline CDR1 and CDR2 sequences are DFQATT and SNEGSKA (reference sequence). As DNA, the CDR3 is TGCAGTGCTGAGGACAACCCCGGGGAACCCCAGCATTTT. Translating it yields CSAEDNPGEPQHF.

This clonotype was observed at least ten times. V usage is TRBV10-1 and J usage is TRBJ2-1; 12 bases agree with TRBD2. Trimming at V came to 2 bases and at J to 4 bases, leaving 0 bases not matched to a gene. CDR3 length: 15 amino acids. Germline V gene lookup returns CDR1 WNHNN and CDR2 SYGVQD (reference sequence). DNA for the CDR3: TGCGCCAGCAGTGAGGGGACTAGCGGGTACAATGAGCAGTTCTTC. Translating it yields CASSEGTSGYNEQFF.

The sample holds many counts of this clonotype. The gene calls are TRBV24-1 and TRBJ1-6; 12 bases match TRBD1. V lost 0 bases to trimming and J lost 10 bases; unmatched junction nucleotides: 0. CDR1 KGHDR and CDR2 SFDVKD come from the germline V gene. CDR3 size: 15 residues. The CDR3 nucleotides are TGTGCCACCAGTGATTTGGGGACAGGGGGCTCACCCCTCCACTTT. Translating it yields CATSDLGTGGSPLHF.